These 8 T cell receptor beta chains share one sample of origin, sequenced in a study of blood T cell repertoires in COVID-19. Only in-frame clones appear in the TCRdb table, and some are missing; sequencing was by immunoSEQ multiplex PCR. The sample consists of around 80,000 clones, about 82% of them appearing once. Sequencing was done on a sample of peripheral blood. The receptor source for this set is a woman aged 80 or over with active or convalescent COVID-19.

This clone has only one observation. The chain has TRBV12-3 or TRBV12-4 and TRBJ1-1; weak D call: TRBD1 (5 bases). Trimming removed 7 bases at V and 5 bases at J, with 11 bases between. This CDR3 comprises 12 residues. The CDR3 protein is CASNLGVTEAFF. For the CDR3, the DNA is TGTGCCAGCAACCTAGGGGTGACTGAAGCTTTCTTT.

The chain employs TRBV3-1 (or the pseudogene TRBV3-2) and TRBJ2-2; D possibly corresponds to TRBD2 (6 bases). Trimming shortened V by 3 bases and J by 4 bases, and 12 bases separated the two germline ends. Per the germline V gene, CDR1 is LGHDT and CDR2 is YNNKEL (reference sequence). The CDR3 length is 15 residues. The CDR3: CASSQASALTGELFF. The CDR3 region has the DNA TGTGCCAGCAGCCAGGCTAGCGCCCTCACCGGGGAGCTGTTTTTT.

This clone was observed once. The CDR3 region has the DNA TGTGCCAGCAGCAGACCAGGGGTAGGCAATCAGCCCCAGCATTTT. Protein product: CASSRPGVGNQPQHF. The chain carries TRBV21-1 and TRBJ1-5; the table's D call, TRBD1, has no DNA check behind it. TRBV21-1 is listed as a pseudogene. The CDR3 spans 15 residues.

This clone appeared once. The rearrangement links TRBV12-3 or TRBV12-4 to TRBJ1-2, with D unresolved. Trimming pared 3 bases from V and 2 bases from J, leaving 4 bases between. The CDR3 covers 12 residues. The CDR3 loop is CASSFQNYGYTF. CDR3 sequence (DNA): TGTGCCAGCAGTTTTCAAAACTATGGCTACACCTTC.

The rearrangement links TRBV6-4 to TRBJ2-1; weak D call: TRBD2 (5 bases). The CDR3 length is 14 residues. The ends were cut back, 8 bases at V and 2 bases at J, with 13 bases in the middle. In germline, CDR1 is MRHNA, CDR2 SNTAGT. The CDR3 sequence: CASSITGTYNEQFF. CDR3 DNA: TGTGCCAGCTCGATAACGGGGACCTACAATGAGCAGTTCTTC.

As DNA, the CDR3 is TGTGCCAGCACCCTCGGGACTAGCGGGCCCGGTAAGCAGTACTTC. Residues: CASTLGTSGPGKQYF. The chain is built from TRBV6-1 and TRBJ2-7, with 12 bases lining up with TRBD2. CDR3 length: 15 amino acids. Germline loops: CDR1 MNHNS, CDR2 SASEGT. Trimming removed 7 bases from V and 8 bases from J; junction bases left unmatched: 12.

The V call is TRBV2, the J call TRBJ1-5; 8 nucleotides match TRBD1. The CDR3 extends over 16 amino acids. CDR1 and CDR2 (germline): SNHLY, FYNNEI. J gave up 4 bases and V 7 bases, and 12 bases lay outside the gene matches. The CDR3 DNA is TGTGCCAGCATCCTTGACAGGGGAATAAGAAATCAGCCCCAGCATTTT. This encodes CASILDRGIRNQPQHF.

The chain combines TRBV15 with TRBJ1-2, with D possibly being TRBD1 (6 bases). Germline-derived CDR1 and CDR2 are LNHNV and YYDKDF (reference sequence). The germline V and J ends were trimmed by 3 bases and 0 bases, with 14 bases remaining between them. The CDR3 totals 16 residues. CDR3 sequence reads: CATSSDDWTANYGYTF. The CDR3 nucleotides are TGTGCCACCAGCAGTGATGATTGGACAGCTAACTATGGCTACACCTTC. Full variable domain (outside the CDR3, taken from reference TRBV15 and TRBJ1-2): DAMVIQNPRYQVTQFGKPVTLSCSQTLNHNVMYWYQQKSSQAPKLLFHYYDKDFNNEADTPDNFQSRRPNTSFCFLDIRSPGLGDTAMYLCATSSDDWTANYGYTFGSGTRLTVV.